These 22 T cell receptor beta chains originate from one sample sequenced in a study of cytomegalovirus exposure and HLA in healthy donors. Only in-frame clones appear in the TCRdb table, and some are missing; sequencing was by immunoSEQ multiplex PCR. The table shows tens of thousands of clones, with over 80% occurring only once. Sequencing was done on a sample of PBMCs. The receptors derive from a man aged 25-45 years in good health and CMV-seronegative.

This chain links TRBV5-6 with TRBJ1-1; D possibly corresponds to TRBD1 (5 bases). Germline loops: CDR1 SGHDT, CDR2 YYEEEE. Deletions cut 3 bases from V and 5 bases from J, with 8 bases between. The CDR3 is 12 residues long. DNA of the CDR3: TGTGCCAGCAGCTCGGGGGTGACTGAAGCTTTCTTT. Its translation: CASSSGVTEAFF.

CDR3 loop: CATSRGDGATNEKLFF. The CDR3, as DNA: TGTGCCACCAGCAGGGGCGACGGGGCAACTAATGAAAAACTGTTTTTT. The genes are TRBV15 and TRBJ1-4; no clear D gene. CDR1 is LNHNV, CDR2 YYDKDF, per germline (reference sequence). Trimming took off 3 bases at V and 0 bases at J, with 11 bases between the two ends. The CDR3 runs 16 residues.

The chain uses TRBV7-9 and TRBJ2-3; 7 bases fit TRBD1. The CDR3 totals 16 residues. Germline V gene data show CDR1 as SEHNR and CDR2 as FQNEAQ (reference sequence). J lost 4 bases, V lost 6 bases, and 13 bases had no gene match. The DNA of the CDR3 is TGTGCCAGCAGACATGACAGGGACCAACCTCCAGATACGCAGTATTTT. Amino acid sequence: CASRHDRDQPPDTQYF.

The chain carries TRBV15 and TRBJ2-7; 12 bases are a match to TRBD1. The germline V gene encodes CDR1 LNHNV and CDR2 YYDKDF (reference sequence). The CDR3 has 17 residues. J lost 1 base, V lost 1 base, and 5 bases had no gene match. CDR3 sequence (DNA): TGTGCCACCAGCAGAGCCCTGGGACAGGGGGCATCCTACGAGCAGTACTTC. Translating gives CATSRALGQGASYEQYF.

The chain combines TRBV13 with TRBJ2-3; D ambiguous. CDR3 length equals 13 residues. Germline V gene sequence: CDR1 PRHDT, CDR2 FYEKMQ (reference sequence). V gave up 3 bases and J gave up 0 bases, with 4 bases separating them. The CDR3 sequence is CASSFSSTDTQYF. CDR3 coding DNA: TGTGCCAGCAGCTTCTCCAGCACAGATACGCAGTATTTT.

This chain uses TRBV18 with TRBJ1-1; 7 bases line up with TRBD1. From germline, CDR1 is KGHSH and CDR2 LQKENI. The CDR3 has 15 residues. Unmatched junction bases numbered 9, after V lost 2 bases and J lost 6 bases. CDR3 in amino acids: CASSPYSTGSAEAFF. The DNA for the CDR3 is TGTGCCAGCTCACCATACTCGACAGGGAGCGCTGAAGCTTTCTTT.

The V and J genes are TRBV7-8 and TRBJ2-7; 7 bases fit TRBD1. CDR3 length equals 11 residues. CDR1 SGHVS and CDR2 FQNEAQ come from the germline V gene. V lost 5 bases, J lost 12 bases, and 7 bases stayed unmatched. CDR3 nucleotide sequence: TGTGCCAGCAGCCCTGACAGGGCGTGGTACTTC. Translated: CASSPDRAWYF.

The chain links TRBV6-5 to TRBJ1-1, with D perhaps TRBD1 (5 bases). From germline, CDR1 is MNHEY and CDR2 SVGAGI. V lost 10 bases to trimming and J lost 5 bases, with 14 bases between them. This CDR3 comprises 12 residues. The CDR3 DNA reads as TGTGCCACCTGGTGGGGGGAGACTGAAGCTTTCTTT. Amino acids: CATWWGETEAFF.

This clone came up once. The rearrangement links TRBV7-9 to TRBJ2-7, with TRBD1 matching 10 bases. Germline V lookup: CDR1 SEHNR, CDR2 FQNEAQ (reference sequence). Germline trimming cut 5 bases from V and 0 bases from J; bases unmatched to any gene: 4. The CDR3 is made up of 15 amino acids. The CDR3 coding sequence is TGTGCCAGCAGCAACCGGGACAGGGGCTCCTACGAGCAGTACTTC. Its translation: CASSNRDRGSYEQYF.

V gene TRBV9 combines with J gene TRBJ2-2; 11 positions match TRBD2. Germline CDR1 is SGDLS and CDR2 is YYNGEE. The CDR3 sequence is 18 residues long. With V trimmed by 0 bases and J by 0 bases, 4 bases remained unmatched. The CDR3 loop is CASSVGSGRAANTGELFF. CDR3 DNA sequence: TGTGCCAGCAGCGTAGGTAGCGGGAGGGCCGCGAACACCGGGGAGCTGTTTTTT. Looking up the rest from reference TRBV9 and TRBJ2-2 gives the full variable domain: DSGVTQTPKHLITATGQRVTLRCSPRSGDLSVYWYQQSLDQGLQFLIQYYNGEERAKGNILERFSAQQFPDLHSELNLSSLELGDSALYFCASSVGSGRAANTGELFFGEGSRLTVL.

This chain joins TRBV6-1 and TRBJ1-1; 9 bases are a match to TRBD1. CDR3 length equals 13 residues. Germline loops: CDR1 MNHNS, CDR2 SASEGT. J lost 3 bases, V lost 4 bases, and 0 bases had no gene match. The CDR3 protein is CASSGQGDTEAFF. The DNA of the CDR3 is TGTGCCAGCAGTGGACAGGGGGACACTGAAGCTTTCTTT.

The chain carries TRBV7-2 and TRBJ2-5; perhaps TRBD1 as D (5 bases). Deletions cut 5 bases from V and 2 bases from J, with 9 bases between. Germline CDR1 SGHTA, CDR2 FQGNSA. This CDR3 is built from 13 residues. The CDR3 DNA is TGTGCCAGCAGCCTGACAGAGCAAGAGACCCAGTACTTC. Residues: CASSLTEQETQYF. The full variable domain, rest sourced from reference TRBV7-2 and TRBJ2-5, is GAGVSQSPSNKVTEKGKDVELRCDPISGHTALYWYRQSLGQGLEFLIYFQGNSAPDKSGLPSDRFSAERTGGSVSTLTIQRTQQEDSAVYLCASSLTEQETQYFGPGTRLLVL.

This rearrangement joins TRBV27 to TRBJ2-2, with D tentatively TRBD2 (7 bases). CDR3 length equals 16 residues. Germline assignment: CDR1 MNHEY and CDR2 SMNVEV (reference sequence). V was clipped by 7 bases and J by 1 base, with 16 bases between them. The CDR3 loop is CASTLGGGWNTGELFF. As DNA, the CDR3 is TGTGCCAGCACCCTGGGGGGGGGCTGGAACACCGGGGAGCTGTTTTTT.

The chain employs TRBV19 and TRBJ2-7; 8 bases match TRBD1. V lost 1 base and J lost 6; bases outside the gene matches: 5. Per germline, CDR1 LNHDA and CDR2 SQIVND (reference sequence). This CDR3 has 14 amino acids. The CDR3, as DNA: TGTGCCAGTAGTATAGGACAGGGGCCACTCGAGCAGTACTTC. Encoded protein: CASSIGQGPLEQYF.

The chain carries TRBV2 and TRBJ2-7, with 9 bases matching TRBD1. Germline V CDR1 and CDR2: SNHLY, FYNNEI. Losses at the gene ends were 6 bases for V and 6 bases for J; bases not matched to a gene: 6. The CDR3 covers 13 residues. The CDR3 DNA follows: TGTGCCAGCAGCCGACAGGGGGGCGCCGAGCAGTACTTC. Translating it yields CASSRQGGAEQYF.

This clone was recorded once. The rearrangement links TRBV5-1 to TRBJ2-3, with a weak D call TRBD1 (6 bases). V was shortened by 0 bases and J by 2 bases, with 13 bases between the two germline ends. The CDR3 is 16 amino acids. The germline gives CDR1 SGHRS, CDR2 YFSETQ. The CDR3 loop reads CASSLGPGDHTDTQYF. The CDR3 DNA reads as TGCGCCAGCAGCTTGGGCCCAGGGGACCACACAGATACGCAGTATTTT.

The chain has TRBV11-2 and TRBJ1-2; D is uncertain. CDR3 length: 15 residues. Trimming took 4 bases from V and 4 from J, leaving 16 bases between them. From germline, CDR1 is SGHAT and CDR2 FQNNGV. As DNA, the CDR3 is TGTGCCAGCAGCTCCATAAGAAGCGGCCTCTATGGCTACACCTTC. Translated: CASSSIRSGLYGYTF.

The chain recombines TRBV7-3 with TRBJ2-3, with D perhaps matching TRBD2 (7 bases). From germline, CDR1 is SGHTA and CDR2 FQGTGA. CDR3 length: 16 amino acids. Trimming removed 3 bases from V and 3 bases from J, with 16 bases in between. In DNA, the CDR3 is TGTGCCAGCAGCTTTTTGGGGGGGGCAAGTACAGATACGCAGTATTTT. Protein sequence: CASSFLGGASTDTQYF.

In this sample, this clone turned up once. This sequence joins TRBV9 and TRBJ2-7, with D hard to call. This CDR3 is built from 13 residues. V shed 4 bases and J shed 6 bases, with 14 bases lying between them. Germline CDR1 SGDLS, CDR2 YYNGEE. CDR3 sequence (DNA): TGTGCCAGCAGCTCCATCGACACCGGCGAGCAGTACGTC. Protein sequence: CASSSIDTGEQYV.

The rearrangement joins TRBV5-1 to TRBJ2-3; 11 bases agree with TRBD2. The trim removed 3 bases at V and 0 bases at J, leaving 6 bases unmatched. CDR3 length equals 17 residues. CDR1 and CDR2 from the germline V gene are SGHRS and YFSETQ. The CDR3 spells CASSWPLAGGSTDTQYF. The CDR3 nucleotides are TGCGCCAGCAGCTGGCCTCTAGCGGGGGGTAGCACAGATACGCAGTATTTT.

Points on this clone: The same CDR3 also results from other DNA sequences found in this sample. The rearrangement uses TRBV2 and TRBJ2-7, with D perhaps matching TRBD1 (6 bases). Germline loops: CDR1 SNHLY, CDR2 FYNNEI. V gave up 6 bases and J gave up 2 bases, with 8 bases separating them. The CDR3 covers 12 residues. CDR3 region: CASSRQAYEQYV. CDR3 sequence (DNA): TGTGCCAGCAGCCGACAGGCCTACGAGCAGTACGTC.

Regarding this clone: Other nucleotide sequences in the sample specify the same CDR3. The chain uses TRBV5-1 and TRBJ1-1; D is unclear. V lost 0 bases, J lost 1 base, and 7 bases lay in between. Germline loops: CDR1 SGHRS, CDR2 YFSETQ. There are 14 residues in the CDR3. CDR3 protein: CASSLGAGNTEAFF. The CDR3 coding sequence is TGCGCCAGCAGCTTGGGGGCGGGGAACACTGAAGCTTTCTTT.